Below are 11 T cell receptor beta chains sequenced from a single sample in a study of shared clonotypes between healthy human individuals. Selected positively for CCR7 and CD45RO-negative, naive CD8 cells excluded terminally differentiated effector memory CD45RA+ cells. Sequencing used immunoSEQ multiplex PCR; TCRdb keeps in-frame clones, though not all of them. The sample consists of a few million clones, 93% of them appearing once. Sequenced material: naive CD8+ T cells from PBMCs. The receptors were sampled from a man between 18 and 35 years old in good health. Some clones in this sample may be carry-over from other donors' samples.

The V gene is TRBV7-9, the J gene TRBJ2-4, with D possibly TRBD1 on 5 matching bases. Germline-derived CDR1 and CDR2 are SEHNR and FQNEAQ (reference sequence). V lost 0 bases and J lost 0, with 9 bases in between. CDR3 size: 16 residues. DNA for the CDR3: TGTGCCAGCAGCTTAGCAGGGGTCCCAGCCAAAAACATTCAGTACTTC. Translated, it gives CASSLAGVPAKNIQYF.

The sample holds a few counts of this clone. This chain uses TRBV9 with TRBJ2-7; D unresolved. This CDR3 is 14 amino acids long. Germline V gene data show CDR1 as SGDLS and CDR2 as YYNGEE. The V gene lost 2 bases and the J gene lost 1 base, with 10 bases spanning the gap. DNA for the CDR3: TGTGCCAGCAGCGTGGGTGTGCCTTCCTACGAGCAGTACTTC. Translated, it gives CASSVGVPSYEQYF.

The genes are TRBV5-1 and TRBJ2-1; D is perhaps TRBD2 (6 bases). The CDR3 is made up of 16 amino acids. Germline-derived CDR1 and CDR2 are SGHRS and YFSETQ. V was trimmed by 0 bases and J by 7 bases, leaving 17 bases between them. The CDR3 is CASSLGGASVGNEQFF. The CDR3 DNA reads TGCGCCAGCAGCTTGGGCGGGGCTAGCGTCGGAAATGAGCAGTTCTTC.

This clone was seen just once. The chain joins TRBV9 to TRBJ2-2; D gene unclear. Germline-derived CDR1 and CDR2 are SGDLS and YYNGEE. There are 15 residues in the CDR3. V was trimmed by 3 bases and J by 3 bases, leaving 12 bases between them. In DNA, the CDR3 is TGTGCCAGCAGCGCTGGGCGAGGCCACACCGGGGAGCTGTTTTTT. Encoded protein: CASSAGRGHTGELFF.

DNA for the CDR3: TGTGCCAGCAGCCTAGGGGTTTCTAGCTCCTACGAGCAGTACTTC. It encodes CASSLGVSSSYEQYF. This chain connects TRBV9 to TRBJ2-7; D possibly corresponds to TRBD1 (5 bases). Between the trimmed V and J ends, which lost 4 bases and 0 bases, there was a span of 14 bases. The CDR3 covers 15 residues. CDR1 and CDR2 (germline): SGDLS, YYNGEE.

The CDR3 DNA reads as TGCGCCAGCAGCTCGAAAATGACCTACGAGCAGTACTTC. Translating gives CASSSKMTYEQYF. This chain connects TRBV5-1 to TRBJ2-7; D gene ambiguous. The V gene's germline CDR1 is SGHRS and CDR2 YFSETQ. Trimming pared 3 bases from V and 2 bases from J, leaving 9 bases between. This CDR3 is 13 amino acids long.

This clone was counted only a few times. The V gene is TRBV10-3, the J gene TRBJ1-5; D ambiguous. The CDR3 runs 13 residues. Germline V CDR1 and CDR2: ENHRY, SYGVKD. The V gene lost 2 bases and the J gene lost 4 bases, with 6 bases spanning the gap. In nucleotides, the CDR3 is TGTGCCATCAGTGAGCTAGGAAATCAGCCCCAGCATTTT. This sequence encodes CAISELGNQPQHF.

The chain has TRBV27 and TRBJ2-1; 12 bases agree with TRBD2. The germline V gene encodes CDR1 MNHEY and CDR2 SMNVEV (reference sequence). V lost 6 bases, J lost 4 bases, and 7 bases stayed unmatched. The CDR3 is made up of 16 amino acids. CDR3 nucleotide sequence: TGTGCCAGCAGCCCCCTAGCGGGAGGGGAATACAATGAGCAGTTCTTC. Amino acid sequence: CASSPLAGGEYNEQFF.

The chain employs TRBV29-1 and TRBJ2-7; D is undetermined. Germline CDR1 SQVTM, CDR2 ANQGSEA. The CDR3 runs 15 residues. The V end lost 4 bases, the J end lost 2 bases, and 18 bases lay between the germline ends. The CDR3 sequence is CSVGRVGGGTYEQYF. CDR3 DNA: TGCAGCGTTGGAAGGGTCGGCGGTGGGACCTACGAGCAGTACTTC.

The chain has TRBV28 and TRBJ2-2; the D gene is possibly TRBD2 (5 bases). The CDR3 runs to 16 residues. V lost 2 bases and J lost 0, with 10 bases in between. In germline, CDR1 is MDHEN, CDR2 SYDVKM. CDR3 coding DNA: TGTGCCAGCAGTTTAGCGGTCGGGGCGAACACCGGGGAGCTGTTTTTT. It translates to CASSLAVGANTGELFF.

The chain combines TRBV15 with TRBJ2-1; 10 nucleotides match TRBD1. The CDR3 extends over 15 amino acids. J lost 15 bases, V lost 3 bases, and 14 bases had no gene match. Germline lookup yields CDR1 LNHNV and CDR2 YYDKDF (reference sequence). The CDR3 nucleotides are TGTGCCACCAGCAGGGACAGGGGGAAGCAGGAGAGCCTGTTCTTC. This codes for CATSRDRGKQESLFF.